This TCR beta chain is drawn from a study of identical twins' blood T cells. V trimming: 1 base; J trimming: 5 bases; junction bases outside the gene matches: 4. The CDR3 totals 15 residues. Each TCR cDNA library carried sample-specific barcodes on both ends. TCRdb used MiXCR to reprocess the 5' RACE reads, holding one entry per CDR3 protein. The sample lists 350,000 to 400,000 distinct CDR3 sequences, under 30% occurring once. In its sample, this clonotype was seen a few times. This chain connects TRBV12-3 or TRBV12-4 to TRBJ2-7, with 11 positions matching TRBD2. The sequenced material came from PBMCs. The clonotype originates from a woman aged 18-49 years in good health. Here the CDR3 reads CASSLVAGGPHEQYF. DNA of the CDR3: TGTGCCAGCAGTTTAGTAGCGGGAGGGCCCCACGAGCAGTACTTC.